The next 6 T cell receptor beta chains were all read from a single sample in a study of regulatory T cells in long-lasting Graves disease. Time point here: newly diagnosed GD, antithyroid drugs for less than 3 months. The TCR library was prepared using RNA isolated from PBMCs. With iRepertoire HTBI primers and Arm-PCR of CDR3 regions, TCR beta libraries were built. TCRdb analysed the multiplex PCR reads with MiXCR anew, one entry per CDR3 protein. This table holds a few hundred thousand distinct CDR3 sequences, around 15% found once. The sample was also linked to a second study, of T cells in Graves' hyperthyroidism and ophthalmopathy.

This specimen was peripheral blood mononuclear cells (PBMCs), taken at new diagnosis, from a patient treated with antithyroid drugs. The receptors shown here come from a woman aged 45-65 years with Graves disease.

This clonotype occurred a few times. This chain joins TRBV5-5 and TRBJ2-6; TRBD1 matches at 8 bases. This CDR3 region has 21 residues. Germline V gene sequence: CDR1 SGHKS, CDR2 YYEKEE (reference sequence). The trim removed 5 bases at V and 0 bases at J, leaving 19 bases unmatched. CDR3 DNA sequence: TGTGCCAGCAGTACCCTCCCCGGGACAGGCCTCTCCTCCTCTGGGGCCAACGTCCTGACTTTC. Amino acid sequence: CASSTLPGTGLSSSGANVLTF.

This clonotype has a count of ten or more. The V and J genes are TRBV28 and TRBJ2-7; D might be TRBD1 or TRBD2, each matching 5 bases. The CDR3 runs 14 residues. Germline CDR1 is MDHEN and CDR2 is SYDVKM. Trimming shortened V by 1 base and J by 3 bases, and 10 bases separated the two germline ends. The CDR3 DNA reads as TGTGCCAGCAGTTTATACCAGGGAGACTACGAGCAGTACTTC. Amino acids: CASSLYQGDYEQYF.

This clonotype appeared once. A much more abundant neighbour one base away suggests this may be a read error. The gene calls are TRBV12-3 or TRBV12-4 and TRBJ1-4; the D gene is possibly TRBD1 (5 bases). This CDR3 is 15 amino acids long. CDR3 sequence: CAGSDQEGSREKLFF. As DNA, the CDR3 is TGTGCCGGCAGTGATCAGGAGGGGAGCCGGGAAAAACTGTTTTTT.

J is TRBJ2-5 and V is TRBV7-9, with D perhaps TRBD2 (8 bases). Germline values: CDR1 SEHNR, CDR2 FQNEAQ (reference sequence). The CDR3 consists of 17 residues. V was shortened by 4 bases and J by 1 base, with 19 bases between the two germline ends. CDR3 sequence (DNA): TGTGCCAGCAGCTCCTCCGGGACTAGGGGGCGCCAAGAGACCCAGTACTTC. The encoded protein is CASSSSGTRGRQETQYF.

This clonotype was recorded many times. V and J are TRBV27 and TRBJ2-1, with TRBD2 matching over 10 bases. The length of the CDR3 is 14 residues. Germline assignment: CDR1 MNHEY and CDR2 SMNVEV (reference sequence). With 3 bases clipped from V and 6 bases from J, the junction kept 2 bases outside the gene matches. CDR3 in DNA: TGTGCCAGCAGTTTTTCTAGCGGGAGCAATGAGCAGTTCTTC. This encodes CASSFSSGSNEQFF.

This clonotype occurred many times. J is TRBJ2-7 and V is TRBV4-1; no definite D call. V was pared by 0 bases and J by 2 bases, with 11 bases between. The CDR3 extends over 15 amino acids. Germline CDR1 MGHRA, CDR2 YSYEKL. This chain's CDR3 is CASSQDKGQAYEQYF. The CDR3 region has the DNA TGCGCCAGCAGCCAAGATAAAGGGCAAGCCTACGAGCAGTACTTC.